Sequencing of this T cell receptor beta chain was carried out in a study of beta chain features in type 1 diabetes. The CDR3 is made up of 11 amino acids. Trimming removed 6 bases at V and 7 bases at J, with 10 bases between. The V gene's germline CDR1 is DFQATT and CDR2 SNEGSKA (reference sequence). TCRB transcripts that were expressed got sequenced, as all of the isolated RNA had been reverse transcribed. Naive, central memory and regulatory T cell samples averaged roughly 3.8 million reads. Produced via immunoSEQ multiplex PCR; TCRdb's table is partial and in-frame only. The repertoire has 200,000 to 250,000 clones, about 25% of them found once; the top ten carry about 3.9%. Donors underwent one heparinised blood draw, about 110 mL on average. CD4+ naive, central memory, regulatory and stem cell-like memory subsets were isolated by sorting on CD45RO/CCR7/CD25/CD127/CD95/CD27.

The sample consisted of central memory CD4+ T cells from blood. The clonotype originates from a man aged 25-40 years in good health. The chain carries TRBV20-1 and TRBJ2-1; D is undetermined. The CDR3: CSAPESNEQFF. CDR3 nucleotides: TGCAGTGCCCCAGAATCGAATGAGCAGTTCTTC.